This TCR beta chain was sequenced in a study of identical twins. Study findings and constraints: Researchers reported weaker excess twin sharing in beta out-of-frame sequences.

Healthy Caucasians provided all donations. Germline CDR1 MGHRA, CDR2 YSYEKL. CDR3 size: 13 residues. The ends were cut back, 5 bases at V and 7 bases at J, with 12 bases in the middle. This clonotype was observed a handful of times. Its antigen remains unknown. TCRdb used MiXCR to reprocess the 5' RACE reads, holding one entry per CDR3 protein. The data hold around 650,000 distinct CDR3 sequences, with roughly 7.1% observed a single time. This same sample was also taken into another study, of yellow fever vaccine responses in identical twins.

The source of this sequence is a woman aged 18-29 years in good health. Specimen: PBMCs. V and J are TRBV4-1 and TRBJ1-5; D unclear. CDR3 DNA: TGCGCCAGCAGCGGACCCCGCGGCCAGCCCCAGCATTTT. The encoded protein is CASSGPRGQPQHF.